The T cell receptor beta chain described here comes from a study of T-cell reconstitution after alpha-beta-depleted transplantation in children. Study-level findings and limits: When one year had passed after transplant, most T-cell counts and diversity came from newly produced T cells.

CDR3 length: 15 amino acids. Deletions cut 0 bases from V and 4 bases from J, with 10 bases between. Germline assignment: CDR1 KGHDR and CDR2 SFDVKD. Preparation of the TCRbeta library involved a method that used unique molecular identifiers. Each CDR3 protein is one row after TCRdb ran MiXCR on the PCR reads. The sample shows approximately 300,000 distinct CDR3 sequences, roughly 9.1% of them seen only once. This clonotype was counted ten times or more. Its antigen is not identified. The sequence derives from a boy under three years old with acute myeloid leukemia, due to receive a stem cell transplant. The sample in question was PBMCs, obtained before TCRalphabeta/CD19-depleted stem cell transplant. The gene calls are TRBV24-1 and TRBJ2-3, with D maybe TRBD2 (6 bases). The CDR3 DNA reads TGTGCCACCAGTGATTTGACGGGAGAGGCAGATACGCAGTATTTT. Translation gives CATSDLTGEADTQYF.